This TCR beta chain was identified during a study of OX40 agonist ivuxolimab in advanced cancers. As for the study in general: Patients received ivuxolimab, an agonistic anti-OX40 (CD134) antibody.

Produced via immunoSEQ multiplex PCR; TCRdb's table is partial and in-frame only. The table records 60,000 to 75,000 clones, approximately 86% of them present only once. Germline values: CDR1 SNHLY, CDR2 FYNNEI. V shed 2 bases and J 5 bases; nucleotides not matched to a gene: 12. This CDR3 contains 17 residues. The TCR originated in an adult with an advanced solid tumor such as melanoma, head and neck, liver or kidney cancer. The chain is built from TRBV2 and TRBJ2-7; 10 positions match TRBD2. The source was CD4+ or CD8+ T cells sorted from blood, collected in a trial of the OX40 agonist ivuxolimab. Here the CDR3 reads CASSELNLGTSAHEQYF. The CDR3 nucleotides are TGTGCCAGCAGTGAACTCAATCTGGGGACTAGCGCCCACGAGCAGTACTTC.